This is a list of T cell receptor beta chains from one sample in a study of blood T cell repertoires in COVID-19. Assay: immunoSEQ multiplex PCR; the TCRdb copy retains only in-frame clones and omits some. The sample has 360,000 or so clones, around 86% seen once. The sequenced sample was PBMCs or T cells enriched from blood (not recorded which). Every receptor here comes from a woman aged 45-65 years who had recovered from COVID-19. The CDR3 runs from the conserved cysteine through the conserved F or W. The order of the fields is J gene, V gene, clone size, D gene, CDR3 DNA, CDR3 protein. The D gene is left open where the match is weak. Clone size appears in some rows only: once, few, many, or a class for an expanded clone.

TRBJ1-1 TRBV11-2 - - TGTGCCAGCAGCTTAGACAGAATCTCTGAAGCTTTCTTT CASSLDRISEAFF
TRBJ1-1 TRBV18 - - TGTGCCAGCTCCCCCAGTCTGAACACTGAAGCTTTCTTT CASSPSLNTEAFF
TRBJ1-6 TRBV7-8 - - TGTGCCAGCAGCACGGGGGTTTCACCCCTCCACTTT CASSTGVSPLHF
TRBJ2-2 TRBV5-1 - TRBD1 TGCGCCAGCAGCAGAACCGGGACAGGCAAAAACACCGGGGAGCTGTTTTTT CASSRTGTGKNTGELFF
TRBJ1-1 TRBV3-1/TRBV3-2 - TRBD1 TGTGCCAGCAGCCAAGATAGGGACAGGCTACTTGGGGCTGAAGCTTTCTTT CASSQDRDRLLGAEAFF
TRBJ2-5 TRBV19 - - TGTGCCAGTAGTTCTAATTTCGGAGCGCAAGAGACCCAGTACTTC CASSSNFGAQETQYF
TRBJ1-6 TRBV25-1 - TRBD1 TGTGCCAGCAGTGGGGGGACAGAAAATTCACCCCTCCACTTT CASSGGTENSPLHF
TRBJ2-1 TRBV9 - TRBD2 TGTGCCAGCAACGTCGGGGAGGGGAATGAGCAGTTCTTC CASNVGEGNEQFF
TRBJ1-1 TRBV3-1/TRBV3-2 - TRBD1 TGTGCCAGCAGCCAACTCGGACAGGGAGACACTGAAGCTTTCTTT CASSQLGQGDTEAFF
TRBJ2-1 TRBV7-8 - - TGTGCCAGCAGCTCCAAGGCGGACAATGAGCAGTTCTTC CASSSKADNEQFF
TRBJ1-5 TRBV5-1 - - TGCGCCAGCAGCTTGGGGGGGCTAGGGCAGCCCCAGCATTTT CASSLGGLGQPQHF
TRBJ1-2 TRBV5-1 once TRBD1 TGCGCCAGCAGCACCAGGGACAGGGATTCGGGCTATGGCTACACCTTC CASSTRDRDSGYGYTF
TRBJ2-2 TRBV19 - TRBD2 TGTGCCAGTACCCGAGATAGCGGGGGGTTCACCGGGGAGCTGTTTTTT CASTRDSGGFTGELFF
TRBJ2-7 TRBV9 - - TGTGCCAGCAGCGTAGAGGATAGCGGACGGACATACGAGCAGTACTTC CASSVEDSGRTYEQYF
TRBJ1-4 TRBV4-3 - TRBD1 TGCGCCAGCAGCCAGATGGGGACAGGGCAAGAAAAACTGTTTTTT CASSQMGTGQEKLFF
TRBJ2-4 TRBV7-2 once - TGTGCCAGCAGCTTCCCCGGAGGCAAAAACATTCAGTACTTC CASSFPGGKNIQYF
TRBJ1-2 TRBV2 few - TGTGCCAGCAGTGAAGGGTATATTGGCAACTATGGCTACACCTTC CASSEGYIGNYGYTF
TRBJ1-4 TRBV19 - - TGTGCCAGTAGTACAAAAACGGGACAAGTAATTAATGAAAAACTGTTTTTT CASSTKTGQVINEKLFF
TRBJ2-7 TRBV6-1 - - TGTGCCAGCAGTGAAGTGCTTCCTAGTAAGAGGGCCTACGAGCAGTACTTC CASSEVLPSKRAYEQYF
TRBJ2-1 TRBV12-2 few - TGTGCAAGTCGCTCACCGGGACTAGCGGACTACAATGAGCAGTTCTTC CASRSPGLADYNEQFF
TRBJ2-1 TRBV19 - - TGTGCCAGTAGTTCAGACTACAATGAGCAGTTCTTC CASSSDYNEQFF
TRBJ1-1 TRBV5-1 once TRBD1 TGCGCCAGCAGACCGATAGGGACAGTGAACACTGAAGCTTTCTTT CASRPIGTVNTEAFF
TRBJ2-7 TRBV4-2 - TRBD2 TGTGCCAGCAGCCAAGCGTCTAGCGGGGTCTCCTACGAGCAGTACTTC CASSQASSGVSYEQYF
TRBJ1-3 TRBV11-2 - TRBD1 TGTGCCAGCGGATCACAGGGGGCAACTGGAAACACCATATATTTT CASGSQGATGNTIYF
TRBJ2-1 TRBV7-2 - TRBD2 TGTGCCAGCAGCTTAGCGTTGGGGCTAGCGGGAAAAACTACCAAGCAGTTCTTC CASSLALGLAGKTTKQFF
TRBJ2-1 TRBV6-5 - TRBD2 TGTGCCAGTATCCGCTTAGCGGGAGGGCATGAGCAGTTCTTC CASIRLAGGHEQFF
TRBJ2-6 TRBV30 - - TGTGCCTGGAGTGTTCGTTTTAGGGGGACTGGGGCCAACGTCCTGACTTTC CAWSVRFRGTGANVLTF
TRBJ2-1 TRBV5-4 few TRBD1 TGTGCCAGCAGCTTGGCCCCGGGACAGGGGCAATACAATGAGCAGTTCTTC CASSLAPGQGQYNEQFF
TRBJ1-6 TRBV4-1 - TRBD1 TGCGCCAGCAGACCTATCTTGACAGGGGGAAATTCACCCCTCCACTTT CASRPILTGGNSPLHF
TRBJ2-7 TRBV7-2 few - TGTGCCAGCAGCTTAGAGGTGGGTTTGAGGTTGAACGAGCAGTACTTC CASSLEVGLRLNEQYF
TRBJ1-3 TRBV7-8 - - TGTGCCAGCAGCTCGAGAATCCCGGCGCGGGGAGGAAACACCATATATTTT CASSSRIPARGGNTIYF
TRBJ2-7 TRBV4-2 few - TGTGCCAGCAGCCAAGTCAGCGGACCCTACGAGCAGTACTTC CASSQVSGPYEQYF
TRBJ2-3 TRBV29-1 - TRBD2 TGCAGCGTCGCGGACCTTCTCCGGGGGGATTATTCAGATACGCAGTATTTT CSVADLLRGDYSDTQYF
TRBJ2-1 TRBV12-3/TRBV12-4 few TRBD1 TGTGCCAGCAGCACAGGGGGATACAATGAGCAGTTCTTC CASSTGGYNEQFF
TRBJ1-5 TRBV6-2/TRBV6-3 - - TGTGCCAGCAGTTACTTGGGGGGTAGCAATCAGCCCCAGCATTTT CASSYLGGSNQPQHF
TRBJ2-5 TRBV5-4 - TRBD2 TGTGCCAGCAGCTTGGGCGGGAGTTCAGAGACCCAGTACTTC CASSLGGSSETQYF
TRBJ1-5 TRBV7-9 - - TGTGCCAGCAGCAGGGGGGCAGTTAGCAATCAGCCCCAGCATTTT CASSRGAVSNQPQHF
TRBJ1-2 TRBV25-1 - - TGTGCCAGCAGAGCAACAGGGCAAAGTTGGGGCTACACCTTC CASRATGQSWGYTF
TRBJ2-5 TRBV2 - TRBD1 TGTGCCAGCAGTGAAGCGTGGGGCGGGACAGGGTTGGTAGAGACCCAGTACTTC CASSEAWGGTGLVETQYF
TRBJ2-5 TRBV27 - - TGTGCCAGCAGTTGGACAGCGCTTCAAGAGACCCAGTACTTC CASSWTALQETQYF
TRBJ2-2 TRBV4-2 - TRBD2 TGTGCCAGCAGCCGGAGCGGGGGGGTCGGCACCGGGGAGCTGTTTTTT CASSRSGGVGTGELFF
TRBJ2-3 TRBV7-9 - TRBD1 TGTGCCAGCAGGCCCGGGACAGGGGCCGTAGATACGCAGTATTTT CASRPGTGAVDTQYF
TRBJ1-1 TRBV18 - - TGTGCCAGCGAAGGGATACGGGGGGACACTGAAGCTTTCTTT CASEGIRGDTEAFF
TRBJ2-7 TRBV15 - - TGTGCCACCAGCGCCCACCCCGGGAAGGACTACGAGCAGTACTTC CATSAHPGKDYEQYF
TRBJ1-1 TRBV27 - - TGTGCCAGCAGTCCCCTCTCTGACTATAAAACCACTGAAGCTTTCTTT CASSPLSDYKTTEAFF
TRBJ1-2 TRBV5-4 - - TGTGCCAGCAGCTCCACAGAATTCTATGGCTACACCTTC CASSSTEFYGYTF
TRBJ2-2 TRBV30 once - TGTGCCTGGAGTCCAGTTACCGGGGAGCTGTTTTTT CAWSPVTGELFF
TRBJ1-4 TRBV18 - TRBD1 TGTGCCAGCTCACCGCTCGGGACAGGGAGCGATACTAATGAAAAACTGTTTTTT CASSPLGTGSDTNEKLFF
TRBJ2-1 TRBV12-3/TRBV12-4 - - TGTGCCAGCAGTCCTGGACTCATAAGTGAGCAGTTCTTC CASSPGLISEQFF
TRBJ1-1 TRBV6-5 - - TGTGCCAGCAGCGAGGGCCTAGGGCAGTTTTATGAAGCTTTCTTT CASSEGLGQFYEAFF
TRBJ1-2 TRBV4-1 once - TGCGCCAGCAGCCAAGATCGAGGGGGGGGCGGCTACACCTTC CASSQDRGGGGYTF
TRBJ2-3 TRBV7-2 - TRBD2 TGTGCCAGCAGCTTACAGATTAGCGGGAGAATCGGGAGCACAGATACGCAGTATTTT CASSLQISGRIGSTDTQYF
TRBJ2-7 TRBV11-2 many TRBD1 TGTGCCAGCAGCTTAGCACAGGGGGCCTACGAGCAGTACTTC CASSLAQGAYEQYF